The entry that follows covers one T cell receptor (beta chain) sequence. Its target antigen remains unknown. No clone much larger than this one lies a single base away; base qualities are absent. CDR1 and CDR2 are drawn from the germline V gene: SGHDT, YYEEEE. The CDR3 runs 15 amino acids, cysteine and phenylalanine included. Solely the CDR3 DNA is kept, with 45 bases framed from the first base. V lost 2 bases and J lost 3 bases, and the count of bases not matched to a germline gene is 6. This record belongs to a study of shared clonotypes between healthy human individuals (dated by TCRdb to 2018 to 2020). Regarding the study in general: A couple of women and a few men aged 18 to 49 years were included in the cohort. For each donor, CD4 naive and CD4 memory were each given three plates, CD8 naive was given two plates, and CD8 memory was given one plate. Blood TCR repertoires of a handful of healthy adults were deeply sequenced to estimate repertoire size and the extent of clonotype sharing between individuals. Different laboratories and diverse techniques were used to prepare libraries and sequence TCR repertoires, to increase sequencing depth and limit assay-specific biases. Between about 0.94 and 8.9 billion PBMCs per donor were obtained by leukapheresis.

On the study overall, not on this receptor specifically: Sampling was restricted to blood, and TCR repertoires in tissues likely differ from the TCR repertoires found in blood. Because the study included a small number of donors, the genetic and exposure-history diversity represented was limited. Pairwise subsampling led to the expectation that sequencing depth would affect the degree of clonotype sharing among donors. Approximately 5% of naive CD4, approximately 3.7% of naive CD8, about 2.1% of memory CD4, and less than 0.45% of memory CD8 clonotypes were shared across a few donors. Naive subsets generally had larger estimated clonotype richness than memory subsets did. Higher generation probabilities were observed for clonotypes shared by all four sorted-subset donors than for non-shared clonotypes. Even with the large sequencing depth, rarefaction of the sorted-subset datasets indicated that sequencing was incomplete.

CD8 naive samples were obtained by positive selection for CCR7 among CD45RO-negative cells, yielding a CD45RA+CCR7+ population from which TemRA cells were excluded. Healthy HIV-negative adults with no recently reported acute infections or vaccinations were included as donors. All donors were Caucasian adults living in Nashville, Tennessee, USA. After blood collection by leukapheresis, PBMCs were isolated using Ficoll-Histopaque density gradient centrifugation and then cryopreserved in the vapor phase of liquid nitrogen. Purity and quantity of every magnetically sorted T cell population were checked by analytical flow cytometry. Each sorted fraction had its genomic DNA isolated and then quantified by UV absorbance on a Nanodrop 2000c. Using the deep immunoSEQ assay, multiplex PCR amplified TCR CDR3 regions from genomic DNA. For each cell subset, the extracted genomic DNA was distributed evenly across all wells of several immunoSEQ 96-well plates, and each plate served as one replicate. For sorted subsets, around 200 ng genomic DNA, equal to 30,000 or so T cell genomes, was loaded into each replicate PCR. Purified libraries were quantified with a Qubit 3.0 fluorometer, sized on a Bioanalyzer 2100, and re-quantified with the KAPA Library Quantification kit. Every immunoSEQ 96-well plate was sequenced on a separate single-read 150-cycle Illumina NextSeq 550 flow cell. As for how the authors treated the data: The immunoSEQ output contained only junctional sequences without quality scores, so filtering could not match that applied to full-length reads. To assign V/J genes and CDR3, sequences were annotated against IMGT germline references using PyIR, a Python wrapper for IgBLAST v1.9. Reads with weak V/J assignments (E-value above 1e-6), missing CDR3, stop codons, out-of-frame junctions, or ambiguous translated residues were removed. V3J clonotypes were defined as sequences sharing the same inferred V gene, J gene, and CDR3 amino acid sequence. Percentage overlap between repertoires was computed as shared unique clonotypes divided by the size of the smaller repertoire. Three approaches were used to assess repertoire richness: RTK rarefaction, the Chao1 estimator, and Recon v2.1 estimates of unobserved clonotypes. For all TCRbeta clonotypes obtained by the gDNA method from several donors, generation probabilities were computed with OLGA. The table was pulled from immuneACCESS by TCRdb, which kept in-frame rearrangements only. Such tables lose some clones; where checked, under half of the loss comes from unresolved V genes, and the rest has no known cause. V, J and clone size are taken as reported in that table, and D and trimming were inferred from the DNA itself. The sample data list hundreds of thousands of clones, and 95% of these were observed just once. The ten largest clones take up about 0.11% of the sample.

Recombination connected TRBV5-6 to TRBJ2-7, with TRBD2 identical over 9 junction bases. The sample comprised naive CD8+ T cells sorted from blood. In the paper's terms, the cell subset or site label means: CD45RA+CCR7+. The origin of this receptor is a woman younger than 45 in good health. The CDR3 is CASSFSGSGSYEQYF. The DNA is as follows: TGTGCCAGCAGCTTTAGCGGGAGTGGTAGCTACGAGCAGTACTTC.